This TCR beta chain came from a study of T cells in Graves' hyperthyroidism and ophthalmopathy. The source material, RNA transcripts, was used to amplify TCR beta CDR3 regions. HTBI primers drove first-round RT-PCR of the TCR CDR3. TCRdb processed the multiplex PCR reads anew with MiXCR; each CDR3 protein has one entry. The sample includes around 100,000 distinct CDR3 sequences, about half of them seen just once. The table lists this clonotype with a count of one. From germline, CDR1 is SGHTA and CDR2 FQGTGA. The ends were cut back, 2 bases at V and 4 bases at J, with 10 bases in the middle. CDR3 size: 14 residues.

The specimen sequenced was blood. The chain employs TRBV7-3 and TRBJ2-3; D is unresolved. This receptor was obtained from a man aged 35 to 55 with Graves' hyperthyroidism. CDR3 in amino acids: CASSLSLGADTQYF. As DNA, the CDR3 is TGTGCCAGCAGCTTATCGTTAGGAGCAGATACGCAGTATTTT.